This T cell receptor beta chain originates from a study of blood T cell repertoires in COVID-19. Turning to the study itself: Samples representing acute and convalescent COVID-19 were sourced from the United States, Italy and Spain. The cDNA or gDNA used as material had been derived from T cells, B-cell-depleted T cells, or PBMCs.

CDR3 length: 12 amino acids. The germline gives CDR1 SQVTM, CDR2 ANQGSEA. V was clipped by 2 bases and J by 5 bases, with 9 bases between them. In the original analysis: Nucleated cell counts were estimated from reference gene primer amplification. This table comes from immunoSEQ multiplex PCR, and its TCRdb copy is limited to in-frame clones, with some not included. That table furnishes V, J and clone size, whereas the DNA furnished D and trimming. The repertoire has more than 250,000 clones, roughly 91% of them found once; the top ten carry 1%. The chain recombines TRBV29-1 with TRBJ2-5; the D gene is possibly TRBD1 (5 bases). This sequence was found in a man in his fifties with active or convalescent COVID-19. The source material was peripheral blood. This chain's CDR3 is CSVERGLETQYF. The CDR3 nucleotides are TGCAGCGTTGAAAGGGGTTTGGAGACCCAGTACTTC.